This T cell receptor beta chain was identified in a study of PD-L1 blockade in urothelial cancer. Study in general: Blood was analyzed 3 weeks (second dose) and 6 weeks after treatment start. General study findings and limits: TCR clonality was measured in pretreatment peripheral blood. Clonality below the median predicted better survival.

Concerning this clone itself: Antigen specificity is unknown.

This CDR3 contains 13 residues. The V gene's germline CDR1 is SGHAT and CDR2 FQNNGV. Trimming left V 2 bases short and J 8 bases short, with 9 bases between. Clones were read by immunoSEQ multiplex PCR, and TCRdb kept only the in-frame ones, dropping some. Counted here are 80,000 to 130,000 clones, about 90% occurring once; the ten biggest clones make up 0.7% to 0.95%. The specimen comprised PBMCs, sampled around atezolizumab (anti-PD-L1) treatment. This TCR came from a woman of 80 years or more with urothelial cancer. The chain couples TRBV11-2 to TRBJ2-2; possibly TRBD2 for D (5 bases). CDR3 sequence (DNA): TGTGCCAGCAGCTTACCTAGCCGGGGGGAGCTGTTTTTT. It yields the protein CASSLPSRGELFF.